These 10 T cell receptor beta chains were sequenced from one sample in a study of shared clonotypes between healthy human individuals. Positive CCR7 selection of CD45RO-negative cells yielded the naive CD8 cells, and terminally differentiated effector memory CD45RA+ cells were excluded. Sequencing used immunoSEQ multiplex PCR; TCRdb keeps in-frame clones, though not all of them. The data hold roughly 650,000 clones, with about 95% observed a single time. Sequencing was carried out using naive CD8+ T cells sorted from blood. Receptors originate from a woman aged 30 to 39 in good health.

In nucleotides, the CDR3 is TGTGCCAGCAGTTCCACGCTAGGGATCACGAACTATGGCTACACCTTC. Encoded protein: CASSSTLGITNYGYTF. The chain has TRBV27 and TRBJ1-2; D is unclear. Germline V gene sequence: CDR1 MNHEY, CDR2 SMNVEV (reference sequence). The CDR3 covers 16 residues. V was cut by 4 bases and J by 2 bases, with 17 bases left in between.

A word on this clone: Other DNA sequences within the sample encode an identical CDR3. The chain couples TRBV5-4 to TRBJ1-1, with D unclear. In germline, CDR1 is SGHNT, CDR2 YYREEE (reference sequence). The V end was cut by 0 bases, the J end by 7 bases, with 4 bases between. This CDR3 comprises 11 residues. The chain's CDR3 is CASSLGVEAFF. The CDR3 coding sequence is TGTGCCAGCAGCTTGGGGGTTGAAGCTTTCTTT. Using reference TRBV5-4 and TRBJ1-1 for the parts outside the CDR3, the full variable domain is ETGVTQSPTHLIKTRGQQVTLRCSSQSGHNTVSWYQQALGQGPQFIFQYYREEENGRGNFPPRFSGLQFPNYSSELNVNALELDDSALYLCASSLGVEAFFGQGTRLTVV.

The V and J genes are TRBV4-1 and TRBJ2-3; D assignment may be TRBD1 or TRBD2 (5 bases each). Trimming cost V 6 bases and J 4 bases, with 20 bases left between them. CDR3 length: 16 amino acids. Germline CDR1 reads MGHRA; CDR2 reads YSYEKL. The CDR3 DNA reads TGCGCCAGCAGGGGACCCCCCGATAAGGGCCCAGATACGCAGTATTTT. Its protein product is CASRGPPDKGPDTQYF.

CDR3 DNA sequence: TGTGCCAGCAGGGACCCACGGCCGTCCTACGAGCAGTACTTC. As protein: CASRDPRPSYEQYF. This chain connects TRBV2 to TRBJ2-7; no reliable D call. The germline V gene encodes CDR1 SNHLY and CDR2 FYNNEI. The CDR3 extends over 14 amino acids. V lost 6 bases to trimming and J lost 1 base, with 13 bases between them.

The gene calls are TRBV27 and TRBJ1-6; D is unresolved. Germline assignment: CDR1 MNHEY and CDR2 SMNVEV (reference sequence). V shed 4 bases and J shed 4 bases, with 5 bases lying between them. This CDR3 is 13 amino acids long. The CDR3 reads CASSWSYNSPLHF. CDR3 sequence (DNA): TGTGCCAGCAGTTGGTCTTATAATTCACCCCTCCACTTT.

The chain combines TRBV9 with TRBJ1-1; maybe TRBD1 (5 bases). CDR1 and CDR2 (germline): SGDLS, YYNGEE. The CDR3 is 15 amino acids. Trimming took 4 bases from V and 4 from J, leaving 17 bases between them. CDR3 DNA sequence: TGTGCCAGCAGCATTCCCCCGGGGGGGGGCACTGAAGCTTTCTTT. Translated, it gives CASSIPPGGGTEAFF. Looking up the rest from reference TRBV9 and TRBJ1-1 gives the full variable domain: DSGVTQTPKHLITATGQRVTLRCSPRSGDLSVYWYQQSLDQGLQFLIQYYNGEERAKGNILERFSAQQFPDLHSELNLSSLELGDSALYFCASSIPPGGGTEAFFGQGTRLTVV.

This chain connects TRBV7-7 to TRBJ2-7; D is possibly TRBD2 (5 bases). V lost 2 bases to trimming and J lost 7 bases, with 18 bases between them. The CDR3 consists of 15 residues. Per the germline V gene, CDR1 is SSHAT and CDR2 is FNYEAQ (reference sequence). CDR3 sequence: CASSLSAEDRGEQYF. DNA of the CDR3: TGTGCCAGCAGCTTAAGTGCCGAAGATCGCGGGGAGCAGTACTTC.

This clone was observed a single time. V gene TRBV10-3 combines with J gene TRBJ1-2, with D maybe TRBD1 (5 bases). V was shortened by 3 bases and J by 8 bases, with 19 bases between the two germline ends. Germline V gene data show CDR1 as ENHRY and CDR2 as SYGVKD. There are 15 residues in the CDR3. The CDR3 is CAISEFDSPDPGYTF. CDR3 nucleotides: TGTGCCATCAGTGAATTCGACAGTCCTGACCCCGGCTACACCTTC.

This clone appeared a few times. The CDR3 loop is CASSDSGYEQYF. In nucleotides, the CDR3 is TGTGCCAGCAGTGATTCAGGGTACGAGCAGTACTTC. V is TRBV2 and J is TRBJ2-7, with TRBD1 as a possible D gene (5 bases). Germline V gene sequence: CDR1 SNHLY, CDR2 FYNNEI. V lost 3 bases, J lost 4 bases, and 7 bases lay in between. This CDR3 has 12 residues.

This clone appeared a single time. This chain links TRBV6-6 with TRBJ1-2; maybe TRBD1 (5 bases). CDR1 and CDR2 from the germline V gene are MNHNY and SVGAGI (reference sequence). V was pared by 7 bases and J by 2 bases, with 11 bases between. CDR3 length: 13 amino acids. DNA for the CDR3: TGTGCCAGCACGGGGCAGGGAAACTATGGCTACACCTTC. It is translated as CASTGQGNYGYTF.